This TCR beta chain was retrieved from a study of beta chain features in type 1 diabetes (dated by TCRdb to 2017 to 2018). For the study in its entirety: Mean age, gender distribution, total cell number and subset yield were not different between patients and healthy donors. Across all samples, fewer than 110,000,000 sorted cells were examined, and cell number per subset correlated strongly with RNA yield. The study compared TCRB repertoires of sorted circulating CD4+ T cell subsets between recently diagnosed type 1 diabetes patients and matched healthy donors. Whereas all 28 donors provided naive and central memory subsets, regulatory and stem cell-like memory subsets were isolated from just 8 patients and about 8 healthy donors. The study at large found these results: Naive, central memory and regulatory TCRB repertoires appeared more similar among patients than among healthy donors. Shorter templates might have been favored by PCR, but patient and control samples were amplified and corrected together, so both groups would have been affected equally by any skew. Because small numbers of individuals were included in the HLA sub-analyses, any influence of HLA type on TCRB rearrangement was left unresolved. At VDJ recombination sites, patients with type 1 diabetes made fewer insertions and deleted more nucleotides, a pattern implying thymic rearrangement abnormalities. Because cDNA was sequenced instead of genomic DNA, highly expressing activated cells could be over-represented, though the groups showed no difference in activation or CD3 levels. A moderate but significant shortening of TCRB CDR3 length was observed in type 1 diabetes patients in all four CD4+ subsets.

CDR1 and CDR2 are read off the germline V gene as LGHNA and YSLEER. From the cysteine up to the phenylalanine, the CDR3 has a length of 17 residues. Only the CDR3 DNA is retained, 51 bases long and in frame from the first base. Relative to germline, V is 1 base shorter and J is 5 bases shorter, with 21 bases between their ends. From each donor, a single peripheral blood sample of 100 to 150 mL on average was drawn into heparinised tubes. Naive, central memory, regulatory and stem cell-like memory CD4+ T cells were sorted on a BD FACSAria II using a panel including CD45RO, CCR7, CD25, CD127, CD95 and CD27. A purity above 95% was achieved for all sorted populations. PBMCs were isolated immediately by Lymphoprep density gradient centrifugation and stained directly without culture. So that batch effects would be minimized, each experiment stained and sorted samples in pairs, pairing one healthy donor with one patient.

The entire amount of isolated RNA was reverse transcribed using the High Capacity cDNA Reverse Transcription Kit, so the sequenced TCRB transcripts were expressed ones. Deep immunoSEQ sequencing was performed on naive, central memory and regulatory T cell samples, with an average of approximately 4 million total reads per sample. After sorted cells were lysed in RLT buffer, RNA was extracted with DNase-treated RNeasy Micro or Mini kits, with the choice depending on cell number. Each cell subset was processed on its own to prevent cross-contamination, while patient and healthy donor samples were processed together. The immunoSEQ multiplex PCR was used to amplify TCRB sequences from cDNA, yielding 87-bp fragments that span the CDR3 region. Amplicons were sequenced on the Illumina HiSeq platform. The paper's processing steps were these. Synthetic template baselines were used to correct PCR bias computationally, reads within Hamming distance 2 were collapsed, and singletons that could not be merged were discarded. Reads were aligned to IMGT to assign V, D and J genes, CDR3 length, and insertions or deletions at six rearrangement sites. Within each subset, clonotype counts were normalized to sorted cell number, after which true diversity and Gini coefficients were computed with the tcR R package. The overlap coefficient, calculated on TCRB nucleotide sequences, was used to measure repertoire sharing. As a proxy for the pre-selection repertoire, out-of-frame TCRB sequences from naive cells were analyzed. Held by TCRdb, this immuneACCESS table contains in-frame sequences only and omits some clones. Under half of the omission traces to an unresolved V gene where checked; the cause of the rest is unknown. V, J and clone size are those of that table, while D and trimming were read from the DNA. The sample yields fewer than 900,000 clones; roughly a sixth were counted once. Jointly, the top ten make up 0.02% to 0.03% of the sample.

A note on this clone: Which antigen it targets is not known. No per-base quality is available; no much larger clone lies one base away.

Sequenced: naive CD4+ T cells from blood. Taken with the paper, the label for cell subset or site translates to: true naive CD4+ T cells. The sequence came from a woman younger than 35 in good health. The rearranged chain carries TRBV4-3 and TRBJ2-7, and possibly TRBD1, on 6 matching bases. The DNA reads TGCGCCAGCAGCCAAGCCTTCAGGGGCGGACCACGGGACGAGCAGTACTTC. Its protein reads: CASSQAFRGGPRDEQYF.